This T cell receptor (beta chain) was retrieved from a study of read filtering for tumor transcriptome and immune sequencing. Study-level information: Patients were around 17 male and some 13 female, mean age 65.9 years, range about 47 to 85.

The CDR3 totals 12 residues. The V end lost 2 bases, the J end lost 10 bases, and 14 bases lay between the germline ends. Germline V gene sequence: CDR1 SQVTM, CDR2 ANQGSEA. From roughly 390 ng of RNA, a library with molecular barcoded alpha/delta and beta/gamma adaptors was made. TCRdb re-called the reads with MiXCR, one entry per CDR3 protein. The sample holds approximately 58,000 distinct CDR3 sequences, roughly an eighth seen once. Study findings and constraints: In IR-seq, single-read clonotypes were roughly 82% of clonotypes but approximately 3.5% of reads. RNA-seq captured clonotypes less deeply and reliably than IR-seq.

This clonotype was seen many times. The antigen is unknown. This chain joins TRBV29-1 and TRBJ1-2; D call uncertain. This TCR came from a donor over 35 with multiple myeloma. The sequenced sample was a population of CD138-negative cells sorted from bone marrow. This CDR3 is CSVEKSPTYYTF. CDR3 bases: TGCAGCGTTGAAAAAAGCCCAACGTACTACACCTTC. The variable domain in full, completed from reference TRBV29-1 and TRBJ1-2, reads SAVISQKPSRDICQRGTSLTIQCQVDSQVTMMFWYRQQPGQSLTLIATANQGSEATYESGFVIDKFPISRPNLTFSTLTVSNMSPEDSSIYLCSVEKSPTYYTFGSGTRLTVV.